This T cell receptor (beta chain) was obtained from a study of blood T cell repertoires in COVID-19. This CDR3 is 15 amino acids long. V lost 7 bases, J lost 0 bases, and 13 bases lay in between. Germline V gene data show CDR1 as MNHEY and CDR2 as SMNVEV (reference sequence). Sequencing used immunoSEQ multiplex PCR; TCRdb keeps in-frame clones, though not all of them. The sample has more than 350,000 clones; over 75% are singletons. The TCR sequence derives from a woman under 30 who had been exposed to COVID-19. This rearrangement joins TRBV27 to TRBJ2-1; D is perhaps TRBD2 (5 bases). Sequenced sample: PBMCs or T cells enriched from blood (not recorded which). The CDR3 DNA reads TGTGCCAGCAACGTAGACTACCTCTCCTACAATGAGCAGTTCTTC. It yields the protein CASNVDYLSYNEQFF.